Here is one T cell receptor beta chain with its context. What it binds is not known. The data stem from a study of T cells after yellow fever vaccination. Study-wide findings and caveats: Boosting was followed by the reappearance of most primary-vaccination clones (roughly 95% CD4, about 90% CD8).

From the 5' RACE reads, TCRdb called clonotypes with MiXCR, one entry per CDR3 protein. In the table there are about 99,000 distinct CDR3 sequences, less than 6% of which are singletons. This TCR was recovered from a young man who received the YFV17D yellow fever vaccine. This specimen was CD8+ T cells sorted from PBMCs, taken 10 days after the yellow fever booster vaccination.

The CDR3 DNA follows: TGTGCCATTTCTAGCGGGGGCTTGGTAAGGGAGACCCAGTACTTC. Translated: CAISSGGLVRETQYF. This chain uses TRBV10-3 with TRBJ2-5; 10 nucleotides line up with TRBD2. The germline CDR1 and CDR2 sequences are ENHRY and SYGVKD. J gave up 5 bases and V 9 bases, and 12 bases lay outside the gene matches. CDR3 length: 15 residues.